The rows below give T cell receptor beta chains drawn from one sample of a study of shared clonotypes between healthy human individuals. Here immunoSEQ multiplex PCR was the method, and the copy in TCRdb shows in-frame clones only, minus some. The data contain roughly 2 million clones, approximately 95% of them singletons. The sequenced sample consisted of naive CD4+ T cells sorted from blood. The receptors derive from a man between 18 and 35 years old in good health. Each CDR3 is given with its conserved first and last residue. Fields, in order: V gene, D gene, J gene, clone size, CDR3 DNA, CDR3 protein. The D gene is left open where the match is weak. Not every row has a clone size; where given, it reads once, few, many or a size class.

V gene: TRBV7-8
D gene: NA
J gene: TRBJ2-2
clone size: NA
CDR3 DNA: TGTGCCAGCAGCTTAGGTCAGGTTGTGGCCGGGGAGCTGTTTTTT
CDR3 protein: CASSLGQVVAGELFF

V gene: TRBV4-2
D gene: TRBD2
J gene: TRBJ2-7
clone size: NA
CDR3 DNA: TGTGCCAGCAGCCTGGGGACTAGCGGGTTAAAGGGCGAGCAGTACTTC
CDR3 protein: CASSLGTSGLKGEQYF

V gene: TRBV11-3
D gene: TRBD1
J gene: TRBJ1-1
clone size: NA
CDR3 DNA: TGTGCCAGCAGCTCCGACAGGGAGACCACTGAAGCTTTCTTT
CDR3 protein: CASSSDRETTEAFF

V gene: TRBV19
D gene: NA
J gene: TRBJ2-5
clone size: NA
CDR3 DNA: TGTGCCAGTAGTATTCGTACCCAAGAGACCCAGTACTTC
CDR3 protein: CASSIRTQETQYF

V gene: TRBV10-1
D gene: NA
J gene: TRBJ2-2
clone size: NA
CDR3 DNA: TGCGCCAGCAGTGAAGCGTCATCCGGGGAGCTGTTTTTT
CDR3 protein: CASSEASSGELFF

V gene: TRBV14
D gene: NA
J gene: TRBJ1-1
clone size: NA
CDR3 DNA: TGTGCCAGCAGCCAAGAGAACACTGAAGCTTTCTTT
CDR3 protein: CASSQENTEAFF

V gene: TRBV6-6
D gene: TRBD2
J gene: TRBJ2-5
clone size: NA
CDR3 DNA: TGTGCCAGCAGGCAACTAGCGGGAGGGGAGACCCAGTACTTC
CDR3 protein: CASRQLAGGETQYF

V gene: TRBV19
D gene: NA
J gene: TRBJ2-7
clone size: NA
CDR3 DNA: TGTGCCAGTAGTATAGATTCCGGGAACCCCTACGAGCAGTACTTC
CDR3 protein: CASSIDSGNPYEQYF

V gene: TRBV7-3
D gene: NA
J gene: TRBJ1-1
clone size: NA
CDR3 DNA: TGTGCCAGCAGCTTAATGGGGGGGATGAACACTGAAGCTTTCTTT
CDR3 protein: CASSLMGGMNTEAFF

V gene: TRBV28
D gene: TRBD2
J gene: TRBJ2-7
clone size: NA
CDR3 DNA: TGTGCCGCTGCGGGGGGGCGGACCTACGAGCAGTACTTC
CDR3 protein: CAAAGGRTYEQYF

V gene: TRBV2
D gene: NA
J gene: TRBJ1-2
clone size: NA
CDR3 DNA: TGTGCCAGCAGTGAAGCTACCGTACGTGGGGGCTACACCTTC
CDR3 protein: CASSEATVRGGYTF

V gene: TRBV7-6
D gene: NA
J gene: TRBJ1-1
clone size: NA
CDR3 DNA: TGTGCCAGCAGCCGGACAACCGGGAAAGAAGCTTTCTTT
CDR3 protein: CASSRTTGKEAFF

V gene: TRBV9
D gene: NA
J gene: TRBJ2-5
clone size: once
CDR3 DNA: TGTGCCAGCACTCCAGGGGGACTCCAGGGAGAGACCCAGTACTTC
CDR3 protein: CASTPGGLQGETQYF

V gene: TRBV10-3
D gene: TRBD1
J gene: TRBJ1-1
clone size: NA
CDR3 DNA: TGTGCCATCAGTGGGGGGACAGGGGTGAACACTGAAGCTTTCTTT
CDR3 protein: CAISGGTGVNTEAFF

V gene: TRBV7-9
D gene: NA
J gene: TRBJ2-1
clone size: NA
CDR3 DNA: TGTGCCAGCAGCCCTCGGGTGAGCTCCTACAATGAGCAGTTCTTC
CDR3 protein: CASSPRVSSYNEQFF

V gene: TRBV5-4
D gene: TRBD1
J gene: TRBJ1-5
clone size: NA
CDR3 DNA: TGTGCCAGCAGCTTGGCGGGGACAGGGAATCAGCCCCAGCATTTT
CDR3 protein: CASSLAGTGNQPQHF

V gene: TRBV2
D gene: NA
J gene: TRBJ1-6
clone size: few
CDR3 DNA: TGTGCCAGCAGTGGTGGCAGGGTCAATTCACCCCTCCACTTT
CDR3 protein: CASSGGRVNSPLHF

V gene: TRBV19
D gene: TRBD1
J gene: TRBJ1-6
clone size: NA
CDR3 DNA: TGTGCCAGTAGTATGTCCAGGGGGACTTATAATTCACCCCTCCACTTT
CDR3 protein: CASSMSRGTYNSPLHF

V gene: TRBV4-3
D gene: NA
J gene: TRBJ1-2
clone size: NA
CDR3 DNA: TGCGCCAGCAGCCAAGGTTGGGGGCCAACCAACTATGGCTACACCTTC
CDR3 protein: CASSQGWGPTNYGYTF

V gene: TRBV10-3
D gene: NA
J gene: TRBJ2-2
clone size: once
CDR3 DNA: TGTGCCATCAGTCAGTGGACAGCGAACACCGGGGAGCTGTTTTTT
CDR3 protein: CAISQWTANTGELFF

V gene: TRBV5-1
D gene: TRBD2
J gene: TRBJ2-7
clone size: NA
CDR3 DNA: TGCGCCAGCAGCCGGAGCGGGGACTCCTACGAGCAGTACTTC
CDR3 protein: CASSRSGDSYEQYF

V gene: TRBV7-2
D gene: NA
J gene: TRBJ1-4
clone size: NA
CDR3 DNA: TGTGCCAGCAGCTCGAATCTGGGGGCCGGTGAAAAACTGTTTTTT
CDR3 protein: CASSSNLGAGEKLFF

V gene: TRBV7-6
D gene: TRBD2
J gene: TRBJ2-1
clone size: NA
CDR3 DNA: TGTGCCAGCAGCGCCTCGTTGAGCGGGATAAGCTACAATGAGCAGTTCTTC
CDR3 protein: CASSASLSGISYNEQFF

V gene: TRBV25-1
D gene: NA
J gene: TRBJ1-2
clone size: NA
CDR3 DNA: TGTGCCAGCAGTGAAAGTGGATTTCACTATGGCTACACCTTC
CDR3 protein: CASSESGFHYGYTF

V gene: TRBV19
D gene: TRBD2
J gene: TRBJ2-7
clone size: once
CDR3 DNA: TGTGCCAGTAGTACACTAGCGGGGGATGGCCCCTACGAGCAGTACTTC
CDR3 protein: CASSTLAGDGPYEQYF

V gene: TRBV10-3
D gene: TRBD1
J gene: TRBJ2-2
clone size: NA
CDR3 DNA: TGTGCCACCCAAAAGGGCCGGGACAGGGGTAACACCGGGGAGCTGTTTTTT
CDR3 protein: CATQKGRDRGNTGELFF

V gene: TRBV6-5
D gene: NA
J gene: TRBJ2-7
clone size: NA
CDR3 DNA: TGTGCCAGCAGTTACAGGGCTAGCACCTACGAGCAGTACTTC
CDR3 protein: CASSYRASTYEQYF

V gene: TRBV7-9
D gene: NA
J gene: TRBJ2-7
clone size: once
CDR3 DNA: TGTGCCAGCAGCTCTCAGGGTTCCTACGAGCAGTACTTC
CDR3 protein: CASSSQGSYEQYF

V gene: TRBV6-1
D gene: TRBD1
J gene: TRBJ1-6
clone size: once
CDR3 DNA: TGTGCCACCAGGGGGGGTCAAAGGGATAATTCACCCCTCCACTTT
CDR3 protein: CATRGGQRDNSPLHF

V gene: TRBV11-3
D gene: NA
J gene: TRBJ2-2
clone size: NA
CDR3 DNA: TGTGCCAGCAGCACGGACAGCACCGGGGAGCTGTTTTTT
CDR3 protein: CASSTDSTGELFF

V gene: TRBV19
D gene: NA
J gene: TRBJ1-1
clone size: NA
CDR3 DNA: TGTGCCAGTAGTATAGCGGCCGGCGAAAACACTGAAGCTTTCTTT
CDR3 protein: CASSIAAGENTEAFF

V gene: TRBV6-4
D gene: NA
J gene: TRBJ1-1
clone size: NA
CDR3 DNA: TGTGCCAGCAGGTTAGGGTCTGAAGCTTTCTTT
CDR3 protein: CASRLGSEAFF

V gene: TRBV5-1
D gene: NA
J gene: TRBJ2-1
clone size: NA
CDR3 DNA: TGCGCCAGCAGATCAGGGGTGGGCCCCTACAATGAGCAGTTCTTC
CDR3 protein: CASRSGVGPYNEQFF

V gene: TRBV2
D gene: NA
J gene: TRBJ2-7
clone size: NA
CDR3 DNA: TGTGCCAGCACTTCGGGGAGGACAGCAACTTACGAGCAGTACTTC
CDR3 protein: CASTSGRTATYEQYF

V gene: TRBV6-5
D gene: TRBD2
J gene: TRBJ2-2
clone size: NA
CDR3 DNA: TGTGCCAGCAGTACGGGACTAGCGACCGGGGAGCTGTTTTTT
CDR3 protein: CASSTGLATGELFF

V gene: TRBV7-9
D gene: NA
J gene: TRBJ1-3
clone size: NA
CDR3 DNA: TGTGCCAGCAGCCCCCGGGGGGCTACAGGAGGCGGCACCATATATTTT
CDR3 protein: CASSPRGATGGGTIYF

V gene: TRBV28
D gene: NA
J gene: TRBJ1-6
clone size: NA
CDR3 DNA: TGTGCCAGCAGGTCCCCGGGACCCACTCCCTCACCCCTCCACTTT
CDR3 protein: CASRSPGPTPSPLHF

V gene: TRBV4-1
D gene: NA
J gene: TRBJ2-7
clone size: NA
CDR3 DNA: TGCGCCAGCAGCCAAGAGACAGGGAGGGTCTACGAGCAGTACTTC
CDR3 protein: CASSQETGRVYEQYF

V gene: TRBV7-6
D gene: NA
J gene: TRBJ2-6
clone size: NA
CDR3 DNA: TGTGCCAGCAGTTCTGGACCGAGCTCTGGGGCCAACGTCCTGACTTTC
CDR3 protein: CASSSGPSSGANVLTF

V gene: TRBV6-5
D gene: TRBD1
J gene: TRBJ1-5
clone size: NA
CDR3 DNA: TGTGCCAGCAGTTACACAGGGGGAGGGCAGCCCCAGCATTTT
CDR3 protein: CASSYTGGGQPQHF

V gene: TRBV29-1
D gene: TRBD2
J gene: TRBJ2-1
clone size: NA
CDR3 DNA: TGCAGCGTTCGACTAGCGGGAGGGCCCTACAATGAGCAGTTCTTC
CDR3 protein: CSVRLAGGPYNEQFF

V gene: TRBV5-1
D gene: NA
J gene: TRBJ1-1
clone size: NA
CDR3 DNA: TGCGCCAGCAGCGAGTGGGGACAAATCGGGAACACTGAAGCTTTCTTT
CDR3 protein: CASSEWGQIGNTEAFF

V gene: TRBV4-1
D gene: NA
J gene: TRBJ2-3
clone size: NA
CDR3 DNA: TGCGCCAGCAGCCAAGATCCAGTAGGCACAGATACGCAGTATTTT
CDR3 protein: CASSQDPVGTDTQYF

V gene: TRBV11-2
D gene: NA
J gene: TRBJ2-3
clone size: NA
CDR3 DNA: TGTGCCAGCAGTATGCAGGGTAGTGCAGATACGCAGTATTTT
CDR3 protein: CASSMQGSADTQYF

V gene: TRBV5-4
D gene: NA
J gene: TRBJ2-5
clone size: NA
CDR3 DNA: TGTGCCAGCAACCAAGGACAGCAAGAGACCCAGTACTTC
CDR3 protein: CASNQGQQETQYF

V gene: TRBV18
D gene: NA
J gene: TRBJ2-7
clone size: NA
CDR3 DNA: TGTGCCAGCTCACCACCTCACGGAAGCTACGAGCAGTACTTC
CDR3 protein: CASSPPHGSYEQYF

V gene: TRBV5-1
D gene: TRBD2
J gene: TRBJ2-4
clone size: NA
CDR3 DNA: TGCGCCAGCAGCTCATTAGCGGGAGAAGCCAAAAACATTCAGTACTTC
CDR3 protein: CASSSLAGEAKNIQYF

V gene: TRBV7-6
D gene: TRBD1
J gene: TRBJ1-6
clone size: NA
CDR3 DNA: TGTGCCAGCAGCTTTACTCCGGGACAGTATAATTCACCCCTCCACTTT
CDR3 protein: CASSFTPGQYNSPLHF

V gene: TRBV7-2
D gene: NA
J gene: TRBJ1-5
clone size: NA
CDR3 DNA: TGTGCCAGCAGCTTAGAGGGGGGTTACAATCAGCCCCAGCATTTT
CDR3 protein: CASSLEGGYNQPQHF

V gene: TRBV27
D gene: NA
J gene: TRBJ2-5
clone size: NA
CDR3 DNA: TGTGCCAGCAGCACCGGGCTGGGGACCCAGTACTTC
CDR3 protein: CASSTGLGTQYF

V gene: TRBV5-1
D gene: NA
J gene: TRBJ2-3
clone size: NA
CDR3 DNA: TGCGCCAGCAGCTTGCGGGTGACGAGTAACACAGATACGCAGTATTTT
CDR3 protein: CASSLRVTSNTDTQYF

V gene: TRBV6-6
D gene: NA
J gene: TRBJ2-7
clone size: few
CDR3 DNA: TGTGCCAGCAGTTACCCAGAGGGTTACGAGCAGTACTTC
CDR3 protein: CASSYPEGYEQYF

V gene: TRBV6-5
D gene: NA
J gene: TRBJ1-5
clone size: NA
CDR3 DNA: TGTGCCACCTCCTTTCGAGGGCAAAATCAGCCCCAGCATTTT
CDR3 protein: CATSFRGQNQPQHF

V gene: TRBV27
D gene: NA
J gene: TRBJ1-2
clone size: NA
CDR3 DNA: TGTGCCAGCAGTTCCCCAAGCGGGGGCTATGGCTACACCTTC
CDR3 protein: CASSSPSGGYGYTF

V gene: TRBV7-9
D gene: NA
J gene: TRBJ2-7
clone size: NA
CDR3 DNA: TGTGCCAGCAGTAAGAGGGGGTCTGCCTACGAGCAGTACTTC
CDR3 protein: CASSKRGSAYEQYF

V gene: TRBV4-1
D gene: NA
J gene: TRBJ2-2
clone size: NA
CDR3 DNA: TGCGCCAGCAGCCAAGATATGATCGGGGAGCTGTTTTTT
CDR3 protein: CASSQDMIGELFF

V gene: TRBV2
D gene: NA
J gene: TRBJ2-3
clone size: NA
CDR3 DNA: TGTGCCAGCAGGGTACTGAGGGCAGATACGCAGTATTTT
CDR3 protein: CASRVLRADTQYF

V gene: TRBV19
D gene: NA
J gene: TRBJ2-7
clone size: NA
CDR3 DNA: TGTGCCAGTAGTATAGGCAGGGGATCCTACGAGCAGTACTTC
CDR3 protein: CASSIGRGSYEQYF

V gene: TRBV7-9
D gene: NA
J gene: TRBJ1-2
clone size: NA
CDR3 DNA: TGTGCCAGCAGCTTAGGGGAAATCTTC
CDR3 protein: CASSLGEIF

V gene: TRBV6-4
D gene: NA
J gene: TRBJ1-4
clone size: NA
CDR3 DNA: TGTGCCAGCAGCATGGGGAAATCTAATGAAAAACTGTTTTTT
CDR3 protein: CASSMGKSNEKLFF